The 6 T cell receptor beta chains presented below share a single source sample, sequenced in a study of T cells in Graves' hyperthyroidism and ophthalmopathy. There were TCR beta CDR3 regions amplified from RNA transcripts. When the TCR CDR3 underwent first-round RT-PCR, the HTBI primer set was used. One entry per CDR3 protein results from TCRdb running MiXCR on the multiplex PCR reads. This table has hundreds of thousands of distinct CDR3 sequences, about 25% appearing once. The sequencing input was blood. The receptors derive from a man aged 50 to 60 with Graves' hyperthyroidism.

This clonotype was seen at least ten times. The CDR3 sequence: CASSPGVLRTDTQYF. DNA for the CDR3: TGTGCCAGCAGCCCGGGAGTTTTACGAACAGATACGCAGTATTTT. J is TRBJ2-3 and V is TRBV6-1; tentative D call: TRBD2 (6 bases). CDR1 is MNHNS and CDR2 is SASEGT in the germline V gene. Trimming removed 6 bases from V and 3 bases from J, with 16 bases in between. The CDR3 loop spans 15 amino acids.

This clonotype was seen a handful of times. The V gene is TRBV11-2, the J gene TRBJ1-3; D is unresolved. Between the trimmed V and J ends, which lost 0 bases and 4 bases, there was a span of 10 bases. Germline values: CDR1 SGHAT, CDR2 FQNNGV. The CDR3 extends over 15 amino acids. CDR3 in amino acids: CASSLDFGSGNTIYF. As DNA, the CDR3 is TGTGCCAGCAGCTTAGATTTCGGGTCCGGAAACACCATATATTTT.

The gene calls are TRBV10-2 and TRBJ1-5; TRBD1 matches at 12 bases. The V segment lost 6 bases and the J segment 6 bases; nucleotides outside the gene matches: 9. Germline V gene sequence: CDR1 WSHSY, CDR2 SAAADI. The length of the CDR3 is 16 residues. CDR3: CASRGTGGVIGQPQHF. The CDR3 nucleotides read TGCGCCAGCAGAGGGACAGGGGGCGTGATAGGTCAGCCCCAGCATTTT.

This clonotype was detected many times. The chain uses TRBV7-3 and TRBJ2-3, with TRBD2 matching 7 bases. CDR3 length: 14 amino acids. Germline V CDR1 and CDR2: SGHTA, FQGTGA. V shed 5 bases and J 5 bases; nucleotides not matched to a gene: 7. The CDR3 coding sequence is TGTGCCAGCAGCCAGCGGGGTTGGGGAGATACGCAGTATTTT. It codes for CASSQRGWGDTQYF.

This clonotype occurred many times. The chain carries TRBV3-1 and TRBJ1-1; D is unclear. The CDR3 loop spans 15 amino acids. Germline loops: CDR1 LGHDT, CDR2 YNNKEL (reference sequence). V was trimmed by 0 bases and J by 3 bases, leaving 11 bases between them. The CDR3 loop reads CASSQESGRYTEAFF. In nucleotides, the CDR3 is TGTGCCAGCAGCCAAGAGTCAGGTCGGTACACTGAAGCTTTCTTT.

This chain uses TRBV5-6 with TRBJ1-2; 7 bases match TRBD1. The CDR3 runs to 15 residues. Losses at the gene ends were 3 bases for V and 4 bases for J; bases not matched to a gene: 9. CDR1 SGHDT and CDR2 YYEEEE come from the germline V gene. CDR3 region: CASSSTGAVGYGYTF. The CDR3 nucleotides read TGTGCCAGCAGCTCTACAGGGGCGGTGGGCTATGGCTACACCTTC.